Each of the 5 T cell receptor beta chains below was sequenced from the same sample in a study of shared clonotypes between healthy human individuals. TCRdb's table, derived via immunoSEQ multiplex PCR, lists solely in-frame clones and lacks some. The data contain roughly 2 million clones, roughly 95% of them singletons. Naive CD8 populations comprised CD45RO-negative cells positively selected for CCR7, excluding terminally differentiated effector memory CD45RA+ cells. The sequenced sample consisted of naive CD8+ T cells sorted from blood. These receptors were obtained from a man aged 18 to 30 in good health.

The chain has TRBV7-9 and TRBJ1-1; a weak D match, TRBD1 (6 bases). V dropped 0 bases and J dropped 3 bases, with 11 bases sitting between them. Germline-derived CDR1 and CDR2 are SEHNR and FQNEAQ (reference sequence). The CDR3 loop spans 15 amino acids. This CDR3 is CASSLAARGDTEAFF. CDR3 bases: TGTGCCAGCAGCTTAGCGGCGAGGGGGGACACTGAAGCTTTCTTT.

V gene TRBV7-6 combines with J gene TRBJ2-7, with 13 positions matching TRBD2. J gave up 5 bases and V 1 base, and 20 bases lay outside the gene matches. Per the germline V gene, CDR1 is SGHVS and CDR2 is FNYEAQ. CDR3 size: 21 residues. CDR3 residues: CASSLDYSGLAGVATHDEQYF. The DNA of the CDR3 is TGTGCCAGCAGCTTAGACTACTCAGGACTAGCGGGAGTGGCTACACACGACGAGCAGTACTTC.

The chain uses TRBV27 and TRBJ2-7; perhaps TRBD2 as D (5 bases). In germline, CDR1 is MNHEY, CDR2 SMNVEV (reference sequence). Deletions cut 8 bases from V and 0 bases from J, with 11 bases between. The CDR3 runs 13 residues. The CDR3 DNA reads as TGTGCCAGCCGCCTGGGGAGCTCCTACGAGCAGTACTTC. As protein: CASRLGSSYEQYF.

The rearrangement uses TRBV4-1 and TRBJ2-7; no clear D gene. The germline V and J ends were trimmed by 1 base and 3 bases, with 7 bases remaining between them. The CDR3 runs 13 residues. CDR1 and CDR2 from the germline V gene are MGHRA and YSYEKL. CDR3: CASSQGVFYEQYF. The CDR3, as DNA: TGCGCCAGCAGCCAAGGAGTATTCTACGAGCAGTACTTC.

The V and J genes are TRBV21-1 and TRBJ1-1; the D call of TRBD1 is as the table states it, not checked on the DNA. TRBV21-1 is a listed pseudogene. The CDR3 loop spans 12 amino acids. CDR3 sequence reads: CASSKRGFTAFF. CDR3 DNA: TGTGCCAGCAGCAAAAGGGGTTTTACGGCTTTCTTT.